This TCR beta chain was observed in a study of CD8+ T cells in alopecia areata. The treatment was: oral pan-JAK inhibitor, 5-10 mg twice daily. The germline V and J ends were trimmed by 1 base and 9 bases, with 13 bases remaining between them. Germline lookup yields CDR1 SQVTM and CDR2 ANQGSEA. This CDR3 spans 13 amino acids. After isolation, RNA underwent reverse transcription to generate cDNA as the sequencing template. TCRdb's copy holds only in-frame clones and misses some; the assay was immunoSEQ multiplex PCR. Among about 190,000 clones, roughly three fifths were seen once, and the ten largest hold 0.65% to 0.7%.

The chain joins TRBV29-1 to TRBJ2-1; D is uncertain. This clonotype was obtained from a human donor with alopecia areata. The sample in question was CD4+ T cells sorted from blood, obtained at week 4, from a patient treated with tofacitinib. CDR3: CSVEGVGWGEQFF. DNA for the CDR3: TGCAGCGTTGAAGGTGTAGGCTGGGGTGAGCAGTTCTTC.